The 2 T cell receptor beta chains presented below share a single source sample, sequenced in a study of T-cell reconstitution after alpha-beta-depleted transplantation in children. For TCRbeta, the library was prepared with unique molecular identifiers. Each CDR3 protein gets one entry after TCRdb re-called the PCR reads with MiXCR. Of a few hundred thousand distinct CDR3 sequences detected, about 9.5% appear once; the ten largest clones hold over 5%. Specimen: PBMCs from the stem cell graft donor, collected from the stem cell graft. The source is a human donor who donated a stem cell graft to a child with acute lymphoblastic leukemia.

This clonotype showed up just a few times. The chain uses TRBV5-1 and TRBJ2-7, with D possibly being TRBD1 or TRBD2 (5 bases each). This CDR3 is 15 amino acids long. Trimming left V 5 bases short and J 0 bases short, with 15 bases between. CDR1 and CDR2 (germline): SGHRS, YFSETQ. The CDR3 is CASSRDGKSSYEQYF. CDR3 in DNA: TGCGCCAGCAGTCGGGACGGCAAGAGCTCCTACGAGCAGTACTTC.

There are many counts of this clonotype. The genes are TRBV6-5 and TRBJ2-7; 13 nucleotides agree with TRBD2. The CDR3 runs 19 residues. The V and J ends lost 0 bases and 1 base, in that order; junction bases with no gene match: 9. Germline V gene data show CDR1 as MNHEY and CDR2 as SVGAGI. CDR3 amino acids: CASSYSGLAGNRYSYEQYF. The CDR3 bases are TGTGCCAGCAGTTACTCGGGACTAGCGGGGAATAGATATTCCTACGAGCAGTACTTC.